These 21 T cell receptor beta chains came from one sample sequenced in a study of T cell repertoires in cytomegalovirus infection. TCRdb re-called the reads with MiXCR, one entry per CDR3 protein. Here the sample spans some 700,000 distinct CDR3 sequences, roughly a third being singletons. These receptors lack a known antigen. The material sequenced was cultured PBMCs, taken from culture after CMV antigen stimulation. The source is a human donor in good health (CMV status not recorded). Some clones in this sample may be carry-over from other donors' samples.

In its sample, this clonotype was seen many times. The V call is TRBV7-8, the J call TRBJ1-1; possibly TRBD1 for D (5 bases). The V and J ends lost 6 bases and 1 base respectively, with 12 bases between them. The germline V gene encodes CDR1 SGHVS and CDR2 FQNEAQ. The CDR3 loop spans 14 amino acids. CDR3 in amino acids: CASRRFQGNTEAFF. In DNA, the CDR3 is TGTGCCAGCAGAAGATTCCAGGGGAACACTGAAGCTTTCTTT.

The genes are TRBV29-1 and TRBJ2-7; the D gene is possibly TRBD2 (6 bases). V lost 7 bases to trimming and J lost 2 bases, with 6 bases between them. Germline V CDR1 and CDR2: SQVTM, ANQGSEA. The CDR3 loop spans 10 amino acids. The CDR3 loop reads CSGLAYEQYF. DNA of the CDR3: TGCAGCGGACTAGCCTACGAGCAGTACTTC.

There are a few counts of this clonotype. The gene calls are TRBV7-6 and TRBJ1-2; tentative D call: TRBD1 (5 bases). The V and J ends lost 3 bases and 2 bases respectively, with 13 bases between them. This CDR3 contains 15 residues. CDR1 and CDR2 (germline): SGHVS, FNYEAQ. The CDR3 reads CASSLGGRGNYGYTF. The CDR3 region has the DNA TGTGCCAGCAGCTTGGGGGGACGGGGAAACTATGGCTACACCTTC.

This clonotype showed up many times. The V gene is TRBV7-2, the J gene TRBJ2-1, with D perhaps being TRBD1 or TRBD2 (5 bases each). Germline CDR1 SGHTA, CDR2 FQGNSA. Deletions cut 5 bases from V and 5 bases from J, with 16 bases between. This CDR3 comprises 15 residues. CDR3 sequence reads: CASSPWDPADNEQFF. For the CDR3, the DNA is TGTGCCAGCAGCCCATGGGACCCCGCGGACAATGAGCAGTTCTTC.

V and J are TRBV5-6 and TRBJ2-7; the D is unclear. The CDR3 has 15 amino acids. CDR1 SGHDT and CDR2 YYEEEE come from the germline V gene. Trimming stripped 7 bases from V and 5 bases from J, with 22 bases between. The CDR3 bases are TGTGCCAGCTCAGCCCGCCGCTGGAACGTCGACGAGCAGTACTTC. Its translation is CASSARRWNVDEQYF.

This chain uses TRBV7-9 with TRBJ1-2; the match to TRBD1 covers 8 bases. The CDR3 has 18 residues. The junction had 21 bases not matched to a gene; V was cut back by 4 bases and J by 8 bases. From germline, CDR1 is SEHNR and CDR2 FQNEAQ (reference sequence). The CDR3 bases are TGTGCCAGCAGCTCGCGCCCAGGCTGGGGACAGGCCCAGGAGGGCTACACCTTC. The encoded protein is CASSSRPGWGQAQEGYTF.

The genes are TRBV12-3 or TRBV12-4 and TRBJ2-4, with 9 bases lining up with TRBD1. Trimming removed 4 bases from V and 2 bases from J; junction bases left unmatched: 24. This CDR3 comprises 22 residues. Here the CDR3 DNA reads TGTGCCAGCAGTTCCTTTGAGAGGGGGACCGGGACAGGGATCGGGACCAAAAACATTCAGTACTTC. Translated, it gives CASSSFERGTGTGIGTKNIQYF.

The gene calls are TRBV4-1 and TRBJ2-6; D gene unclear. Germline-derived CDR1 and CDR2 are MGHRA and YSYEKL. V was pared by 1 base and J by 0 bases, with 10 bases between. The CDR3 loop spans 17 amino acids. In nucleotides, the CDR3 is TGCGCCAGCAGCCAAGGTTCGAGTGGCTCTGGGGCCAACGTCCTGACTTTC. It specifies CASSQGSSGSGANVLTF.

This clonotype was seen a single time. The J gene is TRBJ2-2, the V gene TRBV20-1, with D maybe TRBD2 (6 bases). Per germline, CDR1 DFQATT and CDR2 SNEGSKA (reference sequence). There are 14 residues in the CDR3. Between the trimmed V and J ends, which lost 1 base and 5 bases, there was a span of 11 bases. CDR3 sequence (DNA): TGCAGTGCTAGAGTGGAGGGCCCGACCGGGGAGCTGTTTTTT. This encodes CSARVEGPTGELFF.

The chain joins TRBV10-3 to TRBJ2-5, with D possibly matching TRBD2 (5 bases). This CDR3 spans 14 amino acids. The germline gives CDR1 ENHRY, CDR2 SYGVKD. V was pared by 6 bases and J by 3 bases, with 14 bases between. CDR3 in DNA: TGTGCCATCAGGGACTCGTCGTTGAAAGAGACCCAGTACTTC. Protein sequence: CAIRDSSLKETQYF.

CDR3 bases: TGTGCCAGCAGCCAATGGACCAGCGGGGGTGGGGATACGCAGTATTTT. This encodes CASSQWTSGGGDTQYF. The V gene is TRBV3-1, the J gene TRBJ2-3; TRBD2 matches at 8 bases. Trimming removed 2 bases from V and 6 bases from J; junction bases left unmatched: 10. CDR3 size: 16 residues. The germline CDR1 and CDR2 sequences are LGHDT and YNNKEL (reference sequence).

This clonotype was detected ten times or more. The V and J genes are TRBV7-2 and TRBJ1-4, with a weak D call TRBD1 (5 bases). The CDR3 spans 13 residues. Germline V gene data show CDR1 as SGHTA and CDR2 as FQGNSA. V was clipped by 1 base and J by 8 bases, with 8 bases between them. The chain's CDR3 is CASSLVQDEKLFF. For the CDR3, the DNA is TGTGCCAGCAGCTTAGTACAGGACGAAAAACTGTTTTTT.

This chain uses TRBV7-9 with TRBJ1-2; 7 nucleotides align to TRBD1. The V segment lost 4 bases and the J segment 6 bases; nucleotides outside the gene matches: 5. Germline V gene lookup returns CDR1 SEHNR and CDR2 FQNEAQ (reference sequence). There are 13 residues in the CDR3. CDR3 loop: CASSYQGDDGYTF. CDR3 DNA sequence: TGTGCCAGCAGCTACCAGGGGGACGATGGCTACACCTTC.

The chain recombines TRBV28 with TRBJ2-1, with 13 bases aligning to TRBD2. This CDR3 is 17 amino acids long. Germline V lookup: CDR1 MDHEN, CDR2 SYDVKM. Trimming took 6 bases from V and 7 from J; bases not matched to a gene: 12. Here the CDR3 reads CASSKTSGGAVGNEQFF. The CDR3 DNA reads TGTGCCAGCAGCAAAACTAGCGGGGGGGCCGTAGGTAATGAGCAGTTCTTC.

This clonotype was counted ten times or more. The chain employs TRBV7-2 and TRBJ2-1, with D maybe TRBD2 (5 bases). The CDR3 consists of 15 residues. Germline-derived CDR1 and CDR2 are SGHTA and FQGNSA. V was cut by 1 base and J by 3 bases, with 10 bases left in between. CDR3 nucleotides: TGTGCCAGCAGCTTAGGGACTCCCAACTACAATGAGCAGTTCTTC. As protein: CASSLGTPNYNEQFF.

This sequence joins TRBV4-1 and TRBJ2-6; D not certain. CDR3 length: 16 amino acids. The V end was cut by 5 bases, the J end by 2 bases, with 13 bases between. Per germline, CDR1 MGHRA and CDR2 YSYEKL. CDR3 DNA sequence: TGCGCCAGCAGCTTAGCCGGCCTGGCTGGGGCCAACGTCCTGACTTTC. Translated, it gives CASSLAGLAGANVLTF.

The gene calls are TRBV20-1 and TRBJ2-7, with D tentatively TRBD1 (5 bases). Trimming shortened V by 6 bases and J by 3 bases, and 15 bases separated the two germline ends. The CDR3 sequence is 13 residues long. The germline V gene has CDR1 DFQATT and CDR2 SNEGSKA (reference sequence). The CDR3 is CSARSPQGYEQYF. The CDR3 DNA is TGCAGTGCCCGGTCCCCGCAGGGCTACGAGCAGTACTTC.

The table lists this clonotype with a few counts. CDR3 sequence reads: CASSLIEVGNYGYTF. The CDR3 DNA is TGTGCCAGCAGCCTCATAGAGGTCGGGAACTATGGCTACACCTTC. J is TRBJ1-2 and V is TRBV7-6, with no clear D. Trimming left V 5 bases short and J 2 bases short, with 15 bases between. There are 15 residues in the CDR3. Germline V gene sequence: CDR1 SGHVS, CDR2 FNYEAQ. The variable domain in full, completed from reference TRBV7-6 and TRBJ1-2, reads GAGVSQSPRYKVTKRGQDVALRCDPISGHVSLYWYRQALGQGPEFLTYFNYEAQQDKSGLPNDRFSAERPEGSISTLTIQRTEQRDSAMYRCASSLIEVGNYGYTFGSGTRLTVV.

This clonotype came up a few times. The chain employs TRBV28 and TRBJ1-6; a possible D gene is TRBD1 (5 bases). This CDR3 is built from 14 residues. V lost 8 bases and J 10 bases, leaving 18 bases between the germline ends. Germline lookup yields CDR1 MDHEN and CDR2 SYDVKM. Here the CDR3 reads CASGLLGGRSPLHF. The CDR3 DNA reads TGTGCCAGCGGGCTTCTTGGGGGGAGATCACCCCTCCACTTT.

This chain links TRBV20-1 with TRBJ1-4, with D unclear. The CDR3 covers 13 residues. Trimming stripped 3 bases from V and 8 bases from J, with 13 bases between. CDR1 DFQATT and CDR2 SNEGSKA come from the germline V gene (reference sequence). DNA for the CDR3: TGCAGTGCTAGGAGGAGCCTTGGAGAAAAACTGTTTTTT. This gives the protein CSARRSLGEKLFF.

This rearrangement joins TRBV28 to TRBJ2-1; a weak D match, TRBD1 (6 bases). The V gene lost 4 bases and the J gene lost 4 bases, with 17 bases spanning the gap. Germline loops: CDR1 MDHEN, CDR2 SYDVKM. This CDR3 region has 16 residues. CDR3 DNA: TGTGCCAGCAGTTCATCAGGGGATTCTCGATACAATGAGCAGTTCTTC. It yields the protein CASSSSGDSRYNEQFF.